This T cell receptor beta chain appears in the sequencing data of a study of blood T cell repertoires in COVID-19. In the study overall: COVID-19 samples from acute and convalescent phases originated in the United States, Italy and Spain. PBMCs, B-cell-depleted T cells, or T cells provided the cDNA or gDNA that made up the material.

Participants came from under 30 US areas, aged roughly 18 to 90 years. Clinical history reported by participants formed the basis on which cohorts were assigned. Trimming cost V 3 bases and J 3 bases; bases outside gene matches: 5. Germline loops: CDR1 MGHRA, CDR2 YSYEKL. The CDR3 runs to 15 residues. Sequenced by immunoSEQ multiplex PCR; TCRdb stores in-frame clones only, minus some. Of about 300,000 clones listed, around 90% are singletons. This chain uses TRBV4-1 with TRBJ1-2; 9 nucleotides agree with TRBD1. Material: PBMCs or T cells enriched from blood (not recorded which). The source is a man aged 60 to 75 who had recovered from COVID-19. CDR3 in amino acids: CASSQPGQGDYGYTF. The CDR3 DNA reads TGCGCCAGCAGCCAGCCGGGACAGGGAGACTATGGCTACACCTTC.